This TCR beta chain was recovered during a study of blood T cell repertoires in COVID-19. CDR3 length: 15 residues. Germline assignment: CDR1 GTSNPN and CDR2 SVGIG (reference sequence). The ends were cut back, 2 bases at V and 1 base at J, with 15 bases in the middle. TCRdb keeps only in-frame clones here, not all; method: immunoSEQ multiplex PCR. Of 60,000 to 70,000 clones in the sample, 74% are singletons; the top ten hold approximately 30%. The TCR sequence derives from a woman older than 75 with acute or convalescent COVID-19. This sequence joins TRBV30 and TRBJ2-7; D is uncertain. Sequencing was done on a sample of peripheral blood. CDR3 DNA: TGTGCCTGGAGTAAAGTAATGGCGGTGTCCTACGAGCAGTACTTC. Translated, it gives CAWSKVMAVSYEQYF. The full variable domain, in which reference TRBV30 and TRBJ2-7 provide the parts outside the CDR3, is SQTIHQWPATLVQPVGSPLSLECTVEGTSNPNLYWYRQAAGRGLQLLFYSVGIGQISSEVPQNLSASRPQDRQFILSSKKLLLSDSGFYLCAWSKVMAVSYEQYFGPGTRLTVT.